This entry lists 27 T cell receptor beta chains sequenced from one sample in a study of T cells in Graves' hyperthyroidism and ophthalmopathy. What was amplified from RNA transcripts were TCR beta CDR3 regions. First-round RT-PCR of the TCR CDR3 relied on the HTBI primer set. TCRdb re-called the multiplex PCR reads with MiXCR, one entry per CDR3 protein. The table has 490,000 or so distinct CDR3 sequences, 22% seen once. Sequenced sample: blood. The receptors stem from an older woman with Graves' ophthalmopathy.

This clonotype was counted ten times or more. This chain joins TRBV20-1 and TRBJ2-5; the D is unclear. The CDR3 extends over 16 amino acids. Germline values: CDR1 DFQATT, CDR2 SNEGSKA (reference sequence). V dropped 5 bases and J dropped 0 bases, with 19 bases sitting between them. The CDR3 sequence is CSAPRRGASYQETQYF. DNA for the CDR3: TGCAGTGCTCCCCGCCGCGGCGCCTCGTACCAAGAGACCCAGTACTTC.

This clonotype was picked up a small number of times. The V gene is TRBV29-1, the J gene TRBJ1-1, with D hard to call. Per germline, CDR1 SQVTM and CDR2 ANQGSEA. V lost 6 bases, J lost 2 bases, and 16 bases lay in between. CDR3 length: 14 residues. CDR3 coding DNA: TGCAGCGTGGACCCCATCACAGAAAACACTGAAGCTTTCTTT. Encoded protein: CSVDPITENTEAFF.

V usage is TRBV5-1 and J usage is TRBJ2-3; D perhaps matches TRBD1 (5 bases). V was trimmed by 1 base and J by 4 bases, leaving 16 bases between them. This CDR3 region has 16 residues. Germline CDR1 SGHRS, CDR2 YFSETQ. The CDR3 spells CASSLIAVGVADTQYF. CDR3 sequence (DNA): TGCGCCAGCAGCTTGATAGCAGTAGGGGTCGCAGATACGCAGTATTTT.

The chain employs TRBV6-2 or TRBV6-3 and TRBJ2-1; D is perhaps TRBD1 or TRBD2 (5 bases each). Germline values: CDR1 MNHEY, CDR2 SVGEGT. The V gene lost 2 bases and the J gene lost 6 bases, with 17 bases spanning the gap. This CDR3 spans 16 amino acids. CDR3 protein: CASSYGGTYNPNEQFF. CDR3 sequence (DNA): TGTGCCAGCAGTTACGGGGGAACCTACAATCCCAATGAGCAGTTCTTC.

This chain joins TRBV20-1 and TRBJ1-5; possibly TRBD1 for D (5 bases). Germline V gene lookup returns CDR1 DFQATT and CDR2 SNEGSKA (reference sequence). The CDR3 loop spans 13 amino acids. The CDR3 here is CGVRGGGNQPQHF. CDR3 sequence (DNA): TGCGGGGTGAGGGGTGGAGGCAATCAGCCCCAGCATTTT.

This clonotype was detected ten times or more. The gene calls are TRBV30 and TRBJ1-1; D remains ambiguous. The germline V and J ends were trimmed by 1 base and 5 bases, with 11 bases remaining between them. In germline, CDR1 is GTSNPN, CDR2 SVGIG (reference sequence). The CDR3 consists of 13 residues. The CDR3 nucleotides read TGTGCCTGGAGTGATTCGTGGTGGACTGAAGCTTTCTTT. It specifies CAWSDSWWTEAFF.

This clonotype turned up a few times. V is TRBV20-1 and J is TRBJ2-1; the D is unclear. The V end lost 4 bases, the J end lost 5 bases, and 12 bases lay between the germline ends. The CDR3 is 13 amino acids. In germline, CDR1 is DFQATT, CDR2 SNEGSKA (reference sequence). The CDR3 coding sequence is TGCAGTGCTATGTCAGATCCGAACAATGAGCAGTTCTTC. Its translation is CSAMSDPNNEQFF.

This clonotype was seen repeatedly, ten times or more. J is TRBJ2-1 and V is TRBV28, with TRBD2 matching over 8 bases. V lost 6 bases to trimming and J lost 0 bases; unmatched junction nucleotides: 4. CDR3 size: 15 residues. Germline V gives CDR1 MDHEN, CDR2 SYDVKM. CDR3 sequence: CASRKTSDSYNEQFF. CDR3 in DNA: TGTGCCAGCAGAAAGACTAGCGACTCCTACAATGAGCAGTTCTTC.

In this sample, this clonotype turned up a few times. The gene calls are TRBV20-1 and TRBJ2-1; unclear D gene. This CDR3 has 14 amino acids. Germline V gene data show CDR1 as DFQATT and CDR2 as SNEGSKA (reference sequence). Trimming took off 6 bases at V and 7 bases at J, with 19 bases between the two ends. CDR3 amino acids: CSARLVFTGNEQFF. The CDR3 nucleotides read TGCAGTGCGAGACTGGTTTTTACTGGGAATGAGCAGTTCTTC.

This clonotype occurred a few times. V usage is TRBV6-2 or TRBV6-3 and J usage is TRBJ2-7; possibly TRBD1 for D (5 bases). The V end lost 6 bases, the J end lost 0 bases, and 21 bases lay between the germline ends. CDR3 size: 17 residues. Germline V gene data show CDR1 as MNHEY and CDR2 as SVGEGT. CDR3 region: CASSLGPKQGFSYEQYF. CDR3 nucleotides: TGTGCCAGCAGCCTTGGCCCTAAGCAGGGCTTCTCCTACGAGCAGTACTTC.

This chain connects TRBV5-6 to TRBJ2-2, with D hard to call. V lost 2 bases to trimming and J lost 7 bases, with 6 bases between them. The CDR3 extends over 12 amino acids. In germline, CDR1 is SGHDT, CDR2 YYEEEE. CDR3 sequence reads: CASSFPDGELFF. The CDR3 nucleotides are TGTGCCAGCAGCTTTCCCGACGGGGAGCTGTTTTTT.

The V and J genes are TRBV4-1 and TRBJ2-7; the D gene could be TRBD1 or TRBD2 (5 bases each). Trimming removed 3 bases from V and 3 bases from J, with 18 bases in between. The CDR3 is made up of 16 amino acids. Germline values: CDR1 MGHRA, CDR2 YSYEKL. In nucleotides, the CDR3 is TGCGCCAGCAGCCATGTACCCGGGACGGCAGACTACGAGCAGTACTTC. Translated: CASSHVPGTADYEQYF.

The chain recombines TRBV7-2 with TRBJ1-1, with unresolved D. This CDR3 comprises 13 residues. Looked up from germline, CDR1 is SGHTA and CDR2 is FQGNSA. The ends were cut back, 3 bases at V and 5 bases at J, with 10 bases in the middle. CDR3 in DNA: TGTGCCAGCAGCTTTCACACGAGGACTGAAGCTTTCTTT. It encodes CASSFHTRTEAFF.

This clonotype was counted a few times. The chain joins TRBV6-2 or TRBV6-3 to TRBJ2-5; tentatively, D is TRBD2 (6 bases). V was cut by 5 bases and J by 4 bases, with 17 bases left in between. Germline V gene sequence: CDR1 MNHEY, CDR2 SVGEGT. CDR3 length equals 15 residues. In DNA, the CDR3 is TGTGCCAGCAGTAACCGACTAGGATTCCCAGAGACCCAGTACTTC. It encodes CASSNRLGFPETQYF.

This clonotype has a count of ten or more. The V call is TRBV7-9, the J call TRBJ1-2; no clear D gene. The V end was cut by 5 bases, the J end by 8 bases, with 24 bases between. The CDR3 sequence is 16 residues long. Germline V gives CDR1 SEHNR, CDR2 FQNEAQ (reference sequence). The CDR3 loop reads CASSRRAADPSEGYTF. Here the CDR3 DNA reads TGTGCCAGCAGCCGAAGGGCTGCAGACCCGTCGGAAGGCTACACCTTC.

This clonotype appeared a few times. J is TRBJ2-3 and V is TRBV12-3 or TRBV12-4; TRBD2 matches at 7 bases. This CDR3 is 15 amino acids long. With 3 bases clipped from V and 4 bases from J, the junction kept 7 bases outside the gene matches. The CDR3 DNA follows: TGTGCCAGCAGTTTTAGTGGCGGGAGCGCAGATACGCAGTATTTT. The encoded protein is CASSFSGGSADTQYF.

Remarks on this clonotype: A much larger clone differs by one base, so this may be a read error. The chain carries TRBV20-1 and TRBJ2-5; 9 positions agree with TRBD1. CDR1 DFQATT and CDR2 SNEGSKA come from the germline V gene (reference sequence). V lost 5 bases and J lost 3; bases outside the gene matches: 10. The length of the CDR3 is 15 residues. The CDR3 protein is CSAGSVGTGKETQYF. For the CDR3, the DNA is TGCAGTGCTGGGTCCGTAGGGACAGGGAAAGAGACCCAGTACTTC.

V is TRBV20-1 and J is TRBJ2-7; D gene uncertain. Trimming stripped 0 bases from V and 4 bases from J, with 7 bases between. CDR1 and CDR2 from the germline V gene are DFQATT and SNEGSKA (reference sequence). CDR3 length: 12 amino acids. The CDR3 sequence is CSARDPSYEQYF. The CDR3 DNA sequence: TGCAGTGCTAGAGATCCGAGTTACGAGCAGTACTTC.

In its sample, this clonotype was seen a few times. The rearrangement uses TRBV7-8 and TRBJ2-2, with D unresolved. The length of the CDR3 is 13 residues. From germline, CDR1 is SGHVS and CDR2 FQNEAQ. V lost 7 bases and J 2 bases, leaving 8 bases between the germline ends. CDR3 nucleotides: TGTGCCAGCAACAGCTTAAACACCGGGGAGCTGTTTTTT. Translation gives CASNSLNTGELFF.

The chain joins TRBV5-6 to TRBJ1-5; D call uncertain. The CDR3 has 14 amino acids. From germline, CDR1 is SGHDT and CDR2 YYEEEE. Trimming took off 1 base at V and 2 bases at J, with 7 bases between the two ends. The DNA of the CDR3 is TGTGCCAGCAGCTTGCAGTCAGGCAATCAGCCCCAGCATTTT. Translated: CASSLQSGNQPQHF.

This sequence joins TRBV18 and TRBJ1-3; D gene uncertain. In germline, CDR1 is KGHSH, CDR2 LQKENI. The CDR3 totals 14 residues. V shed 3 bases and J shed 0 bases, with 6 bases lying between them. The chain's CDR3 is CASSPEFSGNTIYF. The CDR3 bases are TGTGCCAGCTCACCTGAGTTCTCTGGAAACACCATATATTTT.

The V gene is TRBV10-3, the J gene TRBJ2-3; D gene unclear. From germline, CDR1 is ENHRY and CDR2 SYGVKD. The CDR3 spans 14 residues. With 3 bases removed from V and 5 bases from J, the gap between germline ends came to 12 bases. CDR3 loop: CAISDSMPGDTQYF. CDR3 coding DNA: TGTGCCATCAGTGATTCCATGCCTGGAGATACGCAGTATTTT.

At least ten counts were recorded for this clonotype. The V and J genes are TRBV28 and TRBJ2-5; D gene unclear. The CDR3 sequence is 15 residues long. V gave up 7 bases and J gave up 1 base, with 16 bases separating them. Germline CDR1 is MDHEN and CDR2 is SYDVKM. The CDR3 region is CASKHQSGFQETQYF. The CDR3 nucleotides are TGTGCCAGCAAACATCAGTCAGGATTCCAAGAGACCCAGTACTTC.

In its sample, this clonotype was seen a few times. The chain couples TRBV20-1 to TRBJ2-5; TRBD2 aligns across 13 bases. With 5 bases clipped from V and 4 bases from J, the junction kept 13 bases outside the gene matches. The CDR3 extends over 17 amino acids. The V gene's germline CDR1 is DFQATT and CDR2 SNEGSKA (reference sequence). The chain's CDR3 is CSAPKGLAGTPAETQYF. CDR3 bases: TGCAGTGCTCCCAAGGGACTAGCGGGAACGCCCGCAGAGACCCAGTACTTC.

V gene TRBV12-5 combines with J gene TRBJ1-5; no clear D. There are 16 residues in the CDR3. The ends were cut back, 5 bases at V and 0 bases at J, with 14 bases in the middle. The germline CDR1 and CDR2 sequences are LGHNT and FRNRAP. Here the CDR3 DNA reads TGTGCTAGTGGTCCGGGGTACCCTTATAGCAATCAGCCCCAGCATTTT. Translation gives CASGPGYPYSNQPQHF.

In this sample, this clonotype turned up a few times. The V call is TRBV20-1, the J call TRBJ1-2; D unclear. Germline values: CDR1 DFQATT, CDR2 SNEGSKA (reference sequence). The CDR3 extends over 12 amino acids. V dropped 5 bases and J dropped 0 bases, with 7 bases sitting between them. The chain's CDR3 is CSALTANYGYTF. CDR3 DNA: TGCAGTGCTCTGACGGCTAACTATGGCTACACCTTC.

The J gene is TRBJ2-3, the V gene TRBV5-5; 9 bases are a match to TRBD1. The CDR3 totals 15 residues. J gave up 6 bases and V 4 bases, and 9 bases lay outside the gene matches. Germline V gene sequence: CDR1 SGHKS, CDR2 YYEKEE (reference sequence). CDR3 sequence (DNA): TGTGCCAGCAGCCCTACAGGGGGCGTGTGGGATACGCAGTATTTT. It specifies CASSPTGGVWDTQYF.